The 31 T cell receptor beta chains listed next were all sequenced from one sample in a study of PD-1 blockade in classical Hodgkin lymphoma. This sample's time point: cycle 4 day 1 (C4D1), after more than five weeks of nivolumab. Relapse was seen in all patients after autologous stem cell transplantation, and brentuximab vedotin exposure was variable. The data were produced by immunoSEQ multiplex PCR, yet TCRdb's version contains in-frame clones alone and is incomplete. The table lists roughly 100,000 clones, about three quarters of them singletons. The sample in question was peripheral blood mononuclear cells (PBMCs), obtained before the fourth cycle of nivolumab. Source of these receptors: a human donor with classical Hodgkin lymphoma.

The V call is TRBV19, the J call TRBJ2-3; D unresolved. Germline V gene sequence: CDR1 LNHDA, CDR2 SQIVND (reference sequence). Trimming removed 0 bases at V and 2 bases at J, with 3 bases between. The CDR3 sequence is 13 residues long. The CDR3 reads CASSIEDTDTQYF. The CDR3 coding sequence is TGTGCCAGTAGTATAGAGGACACAGATACGCAGTATTTT. Filled out from reference TRBV19 and TRBJ2-3, the complete variable domain reads DGGITQSPKYLFRKEGQNVTLSCEQNLNHDAMYWYRQDPGQGLRLIYYSQIVNDFQKGDIAEGYSVSREKKESFPLTVTSAQKNPTAFYLCASSIEDTDTQYFGPGTRLTVL.

Points on this clone: Within the sample, other DNA sequences also encode this same CDR3. The gene calls are TRBV7-9 and TRBJ2-5; D remains unclear. CDR3 length: 12 residues. V was clipped by 0 bases and J by 4 bases, with 3 bases between them. The germline V gene encodes CDR1 SEHNR and CDR2 FQNEAQ (reference sequence). The CDR3 protein is CASSLALETQYF. The CDR3 DNA reads as TGTGCCAGCAGCTTAGCTCTAGAGACCCAGTACTTC. Full variable domain (rest looked up from reference TRBV7-9 and TRBJ2-5): DTGVSQNPRHKITKRGQNVTFRCDPISEHNRLYWYRQTLGQGPEFLTYFQNEAQLEKSRLLSDRFSAERPKGSFSTLEIQRTEQGDSAMYLCASSLALETQYFGPGTRLLVL.

The V gene is TRBV7-8, the J gene TRBJ2-3, with D possibly TRBD2 on 6 matching bases. V was cut by 8 bases and J by 1 base, with 16 bases left in between. CDR1 and CDR2 (germline): SGHVS, FQNEAQ. The length of the CDR3 is 15 residues. CDR3 nucleotides: TGTGCCAGCTCGCGGGACGAGTTAGGCACAGATACGCAGTATTTT. Translated, it gives CASSRDELGTDTQYF.

The J gene is TRBJ1-2, the V gene TRBV6-1; possible D gene TRBD1, 5 bases. CDR3 size: 14 residues. Germline CDR1 is MNHNS and CDR2 is SASEGT. Trimming removed 2 bases from V and 4 bases from J, with 11 bases in between. The CDR3 DNA reads TGTGCCAGCAGTGAACTCGGTGGGGGCTATGGCTACACCTTC. This sequence encodes CASSELGGGYGYTF.

The chain has TRBV10-1 and TRBJ1-4; 7 bases are shared with TRBD1. Germline CDR1 is WNHNN and CDR2 is SYGVQD (reference sequence). The CDR3 is 13 residues long. The ends lost 6 bases at V and 4 bases at J; junction bases unmatched: 2. The CDR3 region has the DNA TGCGCCAGCAGGGGACAGATTAATGAAAAACTGTTTTTT. Protein sequence: CASRGQINEKLFF.

The chain employs TRBV2 and TRBJ2-3; 11 bases fit TRBD2. This CDR3 is built from 15 residues. With 5 bases clipped from V and 4 bases from J, the junction kept 5 bases outside the gene matches. The germline gives CDR1 SNHLY, CDR2 FYNNEI. The CDR3 reads CASSRLAGGPDTQYF. The DNA for the CDR3 is TGTGCCAGCAGTCGCCTAGCGGGAGGCCCAGATACGCAGTATTTT.

The chain uses TRBV6-6 and TRBJ1-2; no clear D. CDR3 length: 13 residues. Trimming removed 2 bases at V and 14 bases at J, with 18 bases between. Germline CDR1 MNHNY, CDR2 SVGAGI (reference sequence). CDR3 in amino acids: CASSYQSPGHTTF. The CDR3, as DNA: TGTGCCAGCAGTTACCAATCCCCGGGCCATACGACCTTC.

V and J are TRBV25-1 and TRBJ1-4, with 10 bases that match TRBD1. CDR1 is MGHDK and CDR2 is SYGVNS in the germline V gene. CDR3 length equals 14 residues. V trimming: 3 bases; J trimming: 9 bases; junction bases outside the gene matches: 4. Here the CDR3 DNA reads TGTGCCAGCAGTGAGGGACAGGGGACCAAAAAACTGTTTTTT. Its protein is CASSEGQGTKKLFF.

This clone was observed a few times. The chain has TRBV28 and TRBJ1-4; a weak D match, TRBD1 (5 bases). Germline CDR1 and CDR2: MDHEN and SYDVKM. V lost 3 bases and J lost 4, with 15 bases in between. This CDR3 has 16 amino acids. The CDR3 DNA sequence: TGTGCCAGCAGTTTCCCCGGGGGTCTTCTTAATGAAAAACTGTTTTTT. It is translated as CASSFPGGLLNEKLFF.

The chain couples TRBV6-5 to TRBJ2-7, with D possibly TRBD2 on 5 matching bases. V lost 5 bases, J lost 0 bases, and 8 bases lay in between. Looked up from germline, CDR1 is MNHEY and CDR2 is SVGAGI. This CDR3 comprises 13 residues. In DNA form, the CDR3 reads TGTGCCAGCAGTATGGGGAGCTCCTACGAGCAGTACTTC. Protein: CASSMGSSYEQYF.

In nucleotides, the CDR3 is TGTGCCAGCAGTTTGTCCGGGACTTCGGACGAGCAGTACTTC. It codes for CASSLSGTSDEQYF. The rearrangement links TRBV28 to TRBJ2-7; weak D call: TRBD2 (6 bases). The CDR3 runs to 14 residues. CDR1 is MDHEN and CDR2 is SYDVKM in the germline V gene. Trimming cost V 3 bases and J 5 bases, with 14 bases left between them.

The chain combines TRBV18 with TRBJ2-2; D is perhaps TRBD1 (6 bases). CDR1 KGHSH and CDR2 LQKENI come from the germline V gene. The CDR3 extends over 16 amino acids. The V gene lost 3 bases and the J gene lost 0 bases, with 11 bases spanning the gap. The CDR3 nucleotides are TGTGCCAGCTCACCGGGGGCCATTACGAACACCGGGGAGCTGTTTTTT. Its protein is CASSPGAITNTGELFF.

The J gene is TRBJ2-1, the V gene TRBV7-2; 14 bases map to TRBD2. CDR3 length: 19 amino acids. The junction had 6 bases not matched to a gene; V was cut back by 1 base and J by 1 base. CDR1 and CDR2 (germline): SGHTA, FQGNSA. The CDR3 reads CASSLVGTSGRWSYNEQFF. The CDR3 bases are TGTGCCAGCAGCTTAGTAGGGACTAGCGGGAGATGGTCCTACAATGAGCAGTTCTTC.

V and J are TRBV18 and TRBJ2-2; 7 bases are shared with TRBD1. The CDR3 contains 14 residues. Trimming removed 2 bases from V and 3 bases from J; junction bases left unmatched: 0. Looked up from germline, CDR1 is KGHSH and CDR2 is LQKENI. CDR3 nucleotide sequence: TGTGCCAGCTCACCAACAGGGGACACCGGGGAGCTGTTTTTT. Its protein is CASSPTGDTGELFF.

The V and J genes are TRBV5-4 and TRBJ2-5, with 9 bases identical to TRBD1. V lost 4 bases, J lost 5 bases, and 9 bases stayed unmatched. Germline CDR1 reads SGHNT; CDR2 reads YYREEE (reference sequence). This CDR3 has 15 amino acids. CDR3 nucleotide sequence: TGTGCCAGCAGCCCCGGGACAGGGTTGCGGGAGACCCAGTACTTC. This encodes CASSPGTGLRETQYF.

V and J are TRBV21-1 and TRBJ1-6; the table's D gene call, TRBD1, was not cross checked with the DNA. TRBV21-1 is a pseudogene locus. CDR3 size: 15 residues. Written as DNA, the CDR3 is TGTGCCAGCAGCAACCAGGGGGTAGGATATTCACCCCTCCACTTT. Its protein is CASSNQGVGYSPLHF.

The V gene is TRBV27, the J gene TRBJ1-2, with TRBD1 matching over 11 bases. V dropped 4 bases and J dropped 8; count of bases not matched to a gene: 3. The germline CDR1 and CDR2 sequences are MNHEY and SMNVEV (reference sequence). The CDR3 runs to 13 residues. The CDR3 here is CASSSDRGRGYTF. For the CDR3, the DNA is TGTGCCAGCAGTTCGGACAGGGGGCGAGGCTACACCTTC.

This clone has just one count. The rearrangement joins TRBV19 to TRBJ1-5; no clear D gene. The CDR3 extends over 13 amino acids. V was cut by 6 bases and J by 0 bases, with 6 bases left in between. Germline lookup yields CDR1 LNHDA and CDR2 SQIVND (reference sequence). CDR3 region: CASSSDSNQPQHF. The CDR3 DNA is TGTGCCAGTAGCTCCGATAGCAATCAGCCCCAGCATTTT.

The chain employs TRBV7-8 and TRBJ2-2; 11 positions agree with TRBD2. In germline, CDR1 is SGHVS, CDR2 FQNEAQ. With V trimmed by 2 bases and J by 4 bases, 15 bases remained unmatched. The CDR3 extends over 20 amino acids. Written as DNA, the CDR3 is TGTGCCAGCAGCTTACGCCCCTCGGCGCTAGCGGGGGGCATCACCGGGGAGCTGTTTTTT. Its translation is CASSLRPSALAGGITGELFF.

The chain joins TRBV19 to TRBJ1-3; D is undetermined. The V gene lost 7 bases and the J gene lost 0 bases, with 13 bases spanning the gap. Germline assignment: CDR1 LNHDA and CDR2 SQIVND (reference sequence). The CDR3 is 15 residues long. The CDR3 DNA sequence: TGTGCCAGTACCCCTTGGGGAAGCTCTGGAAACACCATATATTTT. This encodes CASTPWGSSGNTIYF.

The V call is TRBV18, the J call TRBJ2-6; a possible D gene is TRBD1 (5 bases). Looked up from germline, CDR1 is KGHSH and CDR2 is LQKENI. The CDR3 is made up of 19 amino acids. V gave up 1 base and J gave up 2 bases, with 18 bases separating them. CDR3 region: CASSPRIGRQTPGANVLTF. CDR3 in DNA: TGTGCCAGCTCACCACGAATAGGAAGACAGACCCCTGGGGCCAACGTCCTGACTTTC.

The CDR3 here is CASSPINSRDYGYTF. DNA for the CDR3: TGTGCCAGCTCACCTATCAACAGCCGGGACTATGGCTACACCTTC. The chain combines TRBV18 with TRBJ1-2; D is undetermined. The CDR3 is made up of 15 amino acids. V was cut by 3 bases and J by 3 bases, with 14 bases left in between. The germline V gene has CDR1 KGHSH and CDR2 LQKENI.

The chain links TRBV10-3 to TRBJ1-2; 9 positions match TRBD1. This CDR3 is built from 13 residues. Germline values: CDR1 ENHRY, CDR2 SYGVKD. Trimming removed 11 bases from V and 3 bases from J; junction bases left unmatched: 7. CDR3 protein: CAFRTGEDYGYTF. The DNA of the CDR3 is TGTGCCTTTCGGACAGGGGAGGACTATGGCTACACCTTC.

The V call is TRBV11-3, the J call TRBJ2-5; possibly TRBD1 for D (5 bases). The V gene's germline CDR1 is SGHNT and CDR2 YENEEA. V dropped 2 bases and J dropped 5 bases, with 9 bases sitting between them. The CDR3 loop spans 13 amino acids. CDR3 nucleotides: TGTGCCAGCAGCTTACAGGGTCCGGAGACCCAGTACTTC. Protein: CASSLQGPETQYF.

The V gene is TRBV5-6, the J gene TRBJ2-7; TRBD2 matches 10 bases. V lost 4 bases to trimming and J lost 6 bases; unmatched junction nucleotides: 7. Germline CDR1 and CDR2: SGHDT and YYEEEE. This CDR3 spans 14 amino acids. The CDR3, as DNA: TGTGCCAGCAGCGGAGCGGGGGGGCTGATCGAGCAGTACTTC. This codes for CASSGAGGLIEQYF.

This clone came up a few times. This rearrangement joins TRBV30 to TRBJ1-5; a weak D match, TRBD1 (6 bases). The germline V and J ends were trimmed by 6 bases and 6 bases, with 15 bases remaining between them. The CDR3 is 13 amino acids. The germline gives CDR1 GTSNPN, CDR2 SVGIG (reference sequence). CDR3 sequence (DNA): TGTGCCTGTGAACAGGGATGGGGTCAGCCCCAGCATTTT. This codes for CACEQGWGQPQHF.

The V and J genes are TRBV14 and TRBJ1-1; D remains unclear. The germline V gene has CDR1 SGHDN and CDR2 FVKESK. This CDR3 region has 15 residues. V was cut by 1 base and J by 0 bases, with 9 bases left in between. CDR3 loop: CASSQGEAMNTEAFF. The CDR3 DNA reads as TGTGCCAGCAGCCAAGGGGAGGCGATGAACACTGAAGCTTTCTTT.

On this clone: The junction departs from germline at one end; a sequencing error may be responsible. This rearrangement joins TRBV7-7 to TRBJ2-3; TRBD2 matches at 8 bases. Germline CDR1 SSHAT, CDR2 FNYEAQ (reference sequence). The CDR3 covers 14 residues. In DNA, the CDR3 is TGTGCTAGCAGCTTAGCGGGGTACACAGATACGCAGTATTTT. This encodes CASSLAGYTDTQYF.

This clone was picked up one time. The chain employs TRBV7-2 and TRBJ2-2, with D possibly TRBD2 on 5 matching bases. The V end was cut by 3 bases, the J end by 4 bases, with 6 bases between. The CDR3 totals 13 residues. Germline CDR1 reads SGHTA; CDR2 reads FQGNSA. The CDR3 DNA sequence: TGTGCCAGCAGCTTCCTAGCCACCGGGGAGCTGTTTTTT. It encodes CASSFLATGELFF.

CDR3 DNA: TGTGCCAGCCTTGGAAGCGGGAAAGGTGAGCAGTTCTTC. It specifies CASLGSGKGEQFF. The gene calls are TRBV6-5 and TRBJ2-1; 7 positions agree with TRBD2. The CDR3 runs to 13 residues. Germline values: CDR1 MNHEY, CDR2 SVGAGI. V lost 8 bases to trimming and J lost 9 bases; unmatched junction nucleotides: 10.

The genes are TRBV6-5 and TRBJ1-2; 9 bases are shared with TRBD1. This CDR3 has 14 residues. Looked up from germline, CDR1 is MNHEY and CDR2 is SVGAGI. J gave up 2 bases and V 6 bases, and 4 bases lay outside the gene matches. CDR3 nucleotides: TGTGCCAGCAGAAGGGACAGGGCAAACTATGGCTACACCTTC. Residues: CASRRDRANYGYTF.